This passage covers 29 T cell receptor beta chains from one sample sequenced in a study of blood T cell repertoires in COVID-19. Profiled with immunoSEQ multiplex PCR; TCRdb holds only in-frame clones, not every one. Of 80,000 to 90,000 clones in the sample, around nine tenths are singletons; the top ten hold more than 4.5%. The specimen sequenced was peripheral blood. The receptor set was obtained from a man between 60 and 70 years old with acute or convalescent COVID-19.

The chain has TRBV6-1 and TRBJ2-2; 8 nucleotides align to TRBD2. CDR1 and CDR2 from the germline V gene are MNHNS and SASEGT. J lost 7 bases, V lost 2 bases, and 3 bases had no gene match. This CDR3 is built from 14 residues. CDR3 residues: CASSESGGGGELFF. The DNA of the CDR3 is TGTGCCAGCAGTGAAAGCGGGGGCGGCGGGGAGCTGTTTTTT.

The V gene is TRBV6-5, the J gene TRBJ1-2; tentative D call: TRBD1 (5 bases). Trimming left V 8 bases short and J 8 bases short, with 15 bases between. Looked up from germline, CDR1 is MNHEY and CDR2 is SVGAGI. CDR3 length equals 12 residues. CDR3 sequence: CASVGRGDGYTF. CDR3 coding DNA: TGTGCCAGCGTTGGGAGGGGAGACGGCTACACCTTC.

This clone showed up just once. V is TRBV7-2 and J is TRBJ2-7; 8 positions agree with TRBD2. CDR1 is SGHTA and CDR2 is FQGNSA in the germline V gene. This CDR3 is built from 13 residues. J lost 7 bases, V lost 5 bases, and 7 bases had no gene match. CDR3 DNA: TGTGCCAGCAGCCACGGACTAGCTGGGGAGCAGTACTTC. Translated: CASSHGLAGEQYF. Full variable domain (rest looked up from reference TRBV7-2 and TRBJ2-7): GAGVSQSPSNKVTEKGKDVELRCDPISGHTALYWYRQSLGQGLEFLIYFQGNSAPDKSGLPSDRFSAERTGGSVSTLTIQRTQQEDSAVYLCASSHGLAGEQYFGPGTRLTVT.

CDR3 sequence: CASSPLDGAGGPLPKGYTF. The CDR3 bases are TGTGCCAGCAGCCCATTAGACGGAGCAGGGGGCCCCCTCCCTAAGGGCTACACCTTC. J is TRBJ1-2 and V is TRBV3-1 (or the pseudogene TRBV3-2); 8 bases fit TRBD1. V dropped 4 bases and J dropped 8; count of bases not matched to a gene: 24. CDR3 length: 19 residues. Germline V gives CDR1 LGHDT, CDR2 YNNKEL (reference sequence).

CDR3 loop: CASSSRRLADNEQFF. Written as DNA, the CDR3 is TGTGCCAGCAGCTCCCGGCGACTAGCGGACAATGAGCAGTTCTTC. This chain uses TRBV7-8 with TRBJ2-1; 9 nucleotides agree with TRBD2. The V segment lost 4 bases and the J segment 5 bases; nucleotides outside the gene matches: 6. Germline CDR1 is SGHVS and CDR2 is FQNEAQ. The CDR3 length is 15 residues.

This clone has only one observation. The rearrangement links TRBV4-2 to TRBJ2-3; 14 nucleotides align to TRBD2. There are 18 residues in the CDR3. J gave up 6 bases and V 0 bases, and 8 bases lay outside the gene matches. The germline CDR1 and CDR2 sequences are LGHNA and YNFKEQ. This chain's CDR3 is CASSQEARLAGGPDTQYF. As DNA, the CDR3 is TGTGCCAGCAGCCAAGAGGCGCGACTAGCGGGGGGGCCTGATACGCAGTATTTT.

The chain employs TRBV7-2 and TRBJ1-3; TRBD1 might be the D (5 bases). Germline lookup yields CDR1 SGHTA and CDR2 FQGNSA. CDR3 length equals 18 residues. The ends were cut back, 5 bases at V and 1 base at J, with 21 bases in the middle. The CDR3, as DNA: TGTGCCAGCAGCCGGACCTCCTCAGGGTCTCCATCTGGAAACACCATATATTTT. Its translation: CASSRTSSGSPSGNTIYF.

The rearrangement uses TRBV4-2 and TRBJ1-1; D uncertain. Germline assignment: CDR1 LGHNA and CDR2 YNFKEQ. This CDR3 region has 15 residues. With 0 bases removed from V and 3 bases from J, the gap between germline ends came to 11 bases. The CDR3, as DNA: TGTGCCAGCAGCCAAGAACGCTTGAGTTACACTGAAGCTTTCTTT. Translation gives CASSQERLSYTEAFF.

V usage is TRBV19 and J usage is TRBJ1-1; TRBD1 might be the D (5 bases). The CDR3 is 13 residues long. Germline CDR1 LNHDA, CDR2 SQIVND (reference sequence). Deletions cut 7 bases from V and 5 bases from J, with 14 bases between. The CDR3 coding sequence is TGTGCCAGTAACTCAGGGCGCCAGACTGAAGCTTTCTTT. Translated: CASNSGRQTEAFF.

The genes are TRBV7-2 and TRBJ2-1; 8 bases map to TRBD2. Germline CDR1 reads SGHTA; CDR2 reads FQGNSA. The CDR3 is 15 residues long. V dropped 5 bases and J dropped 5; count of bases not matched to a gene: 8. In nucleotides, the CDR3 is TGTGCCAGCAGCCGGGGGCTAGCGGGTAACAATGAGCAGTTCTTC. Its translation: CASSRGLAGNNEQFF.

The chain has TRBV4-2 and TRBJ1-4; D uncertain. The CDR3 spans 12 residues. Deletions cut 2 bases from V and 6 bases from J, with 4 bases between. Germline-derived CDR1 and CDR2 are LGHNA and YNFKEQ. CDR3 DNA: TGTGCCAGCAGCCAACGTGATGAAAAACTGTTTTTT. It encodes CASSQRDEKLFF.

This clone was counted only a few times. The J gene is TRBJ2-7, the V gene TRBV11-1; the match to TRBD1 covers 10 bases. This CDR3 region has 12 residues. Germline CDR1 and CDR2: SGHAT and FQDESV (reference sequence). V dropped 4 bases and J dropped 7; count of bases not matched to a gene: 1. The CDR3 DNA reads TGTGCCAGCAGCTCGGGACAGGGGGAGCAGTACTTC. Amino acids: CASSSGQGEQYF.

The chain combines TRBV6-2 or TRBV6-3 with TRBJ1-5, with D perhaps TRBD1 (5 bases). From germline, CDR1 is MNHEY and CDR2 SVGEGT. This CDR3 has 16 residues. The V gene lost 0 bases and the J gene lost 3 bases, with 12 bases spanning the gap. CDR3 in DNA: TGTGCCAGCAGTTACTCGGGGCAGCTCTTCAATCAGCCCCAGCATTTT. Its translation: CASSYSGQLFNQPQHF.

This clone appeared a single time. The genes are TRBV9 and TRBJ1-6, with TRBD1 as a possible D gene (6 bases). Germline loops: CDR1 SGDLS, CDR2 YYNGEE. V lost 2 bases, J lost 3 bases, and 9 bases lay in between. This CDR3 comprises 15 residues. CDR3: CASSVTGNYNSPLHF. CDR3 coding DNA: TGTGCCAGCAGCGTCACAGGGAACTATAATTCACCCCTCCACTTT.

The rearrangement links TRBV7-2 to TRBJ2-7; TRBD2 agrees at 7 bases. J lost 2 bases, V lost 4 bases, and 11 bases had no gene match. The CDR3 is made up of 16 amino acids. Germline CDR1 and CDR2: SGHTA and FQGNSA. This CDR3 is CASSSPAGESPYEQYF. For the CDR3, the DNA is TGTGCCAGCAGCTCACCCGCGGGAGAAAGTCCCTACGAGCAGTACTTC.

The V call is TRBV18, the J call TRBJ1-4; tentatively, D is TRBD1 (5 bases). V gave up 2 bases and J gave up 7 bases, with 8 bases separating them. Germline V gene sequence: CDR1 KGHSH, CDR2 LQKENI. This CDR3 spans 13 amino acids. The CDR3 DNA sequence: TGTGCCAGCTCACCAAGCCAGGGTGAAAAACTGTTTTTT. This encodes CASSPSQGEKLFF.

The rearrangement links TRBV6-1 to TRBJ1-4; TRBD1 matches 7 bases. Trimming cost V 0 bases and J 8 bases; bases outside gene matches: 6. The CDR3 length is 15 residues. Germline CDR1 is MNHNS and CDR2 is SASEGT. The chain's CDR3 is CASSEADREREKLFF. CDR3 nucleotides: TGTGCCAGCAGTGAAGCTGACAGGGAGAGGGAAAAACTGTTTTTT.

The sample holds one count of this clone. The chain has TRBV19 and TRBJ1-2, with TRBD1 as a possible D gene (6 bases). Trimming shortened V by 3 bases and J by 4 bases, and 12 bases separated the two germline ends. Looked up from germline, CDR1 is LNHDA and CDR2 is SQIVND (reference sequence). The CDR3 sequence is 14 residues long. The CDR3 spells CASSMTGVGYGYTF. The CDR3 DNA follows: TGTGCCAGTAGTATGACAGGTGTGGGCTATGGCTACACCTTC.

The chain employs TRBV2 and TRBJ1-2; D remains ambiguous. Germline V gene data show CDR1 as SNHLY and CDR2 as FYNNEI. This CDR3 spans 12 amino acids. The V gene lost 6 bases and the J gene lost 3 bases, with 8 bases spanning the gap. CDR3 nucleotides: TGTGCCAGCAGCATACAGTACTATGGCTACACCTTC. Amino acids: CASSIQYYGYTF.

This chain connects TRBV11-2 to TRBJ1-4; maybe TRBD1 (5 bases). Germline V gene data show CDR1 as SGHAT and CDR2 as FQNNGV. This CDR3 region has 15 residues. Trimming took 0 bases from V and 5 from J, leaving 10 bases between them. The CDR3 sequence is CASSLDTGLNEKLFF. The CDR3 DNA sequence: TGTGCCAGCAGCTTAGATACAGGCCTGAATGAAAAACTGTTTTTT. Full variable domain (rest looked up from reference TRBV11-2 and TRBJ1-4): EAGVAQSPRYKIIEKRQSVAFWCNPISGHATLYWYQQILGQGPKLLIQFQNNGVVDDSQLPKDRFSAERLKGVDSTLKIQPAKLEDSAVYLCASSLDTGLNEKLFFGSGTQLSVL.

The chain employs TRBV7-8 and TRBJ1-1, with a tentative D call TRBD1 (6 bases). V was clipped by 7 bases and J by 1 base, with 10 bases between them. The germline CDR1 and CDR2 sequences are SGHVS and FQNEAQ. This CDR3 comprises 13 residues. The CDR3 DNA is TGTGCCAGCACATTGGACAGGAACACTGAAGCTTTCTTT. This gives the protein CASTLDRNTEAFF.

The CDR3 is CASSSDRGTQYF. Here the CDR3 DNA reads TGCGCCAGCAGCAGCGATCGTGGGACCCAGTACTTC. The chain is built from TRBV4-3 and TRBJ2-5; D gene ambiguous. Germline V gene lookup returns CDR1 LGHNA and CDR2 YSLEER. This CDR3 is 12 amino acids long. Trimming removed 5 bases at V and 7 bases at J, with 11 bases between.

The chain combines TRBV5-4 with TRBJ1-2; 7 bases map to TRBD1. This CDR3 region has 14 residues. The germline CDR1 and CDR2 sequences are SGHNT and YYREEE (reference sequence). With 4 bases clipped from V and 3 bases from J, the junction kept 6 bases outside the gene matches. The CDR3 region is CASSPGQADYGYTF. CDR3 nucleotide sequence: TGTGCCAGCAGCCCAGGACAGGCTGACTATGGCTACACCTTC.

The gene calls are TRBV10-3 and TRBJ2-1; TRBD2 aligns across 8 bases. CDR3 length equals 16 residues. V lost 3 bases to trimming and J lost 7 bases; unmatched junction nucleotides: 11. Looked up from germline, CDR1 is ENHRY and CDR2 is SYGVKD. Written as DNA, the CDR3 is TGTGCCATCAGTGATCGGGGGGGCCTAGGGAGAAATGAGCAGTTCTTC. Protein: CAISDRGGLGRNEQFF.

This chain joins TRBV6-1 and TRBJ1-2; D may be TRBD1 (5 bases). This CDR3 spans 13 amino acids. From germline, CDR1 is MNHNS and CDR2 SASEGT. The ends were cut back, 1 base at V and 7 bases at J, with 10 bases in the middle. The CDR3 region is CASSEEEGLGYTF. For the CDR3, the DNA is TGTGCCAGCAGTGAAGAGGAGGGACTTGGCTACACCTTC.

The chain is built from TRBV5-6 and TRBJ2-2, with a possible D match to TRBD2 (5 bases). Germline assignment: CDR1 SGHDT and CDR2 YYEEEE. Between the trimmed V and J ends, which lost 2 bases and 5 bases, there was a span of 10 bases. This CDR3 has 14 amino acids. This CDR3 is CASSLGRGTGELFF. CDR3 nucleotides: TGTGCCAGCAGCTTAGGGCGAGGGACCGGGGAGCTGTTTTTT. The whole variable domain, remainder taken from reference TRBV5-6 and TRBJ2-2, is DAGVTQSPTHLIKTRGQQVTLRCSPKSGHDTVSWYQQALGQGPQFIFQYYEEEERQRGNFPDRFSGHQFPNYSSELNVNALLLGDSALYLCASSLGRGTGELFFGEGSRLTVL.

The rearrangement links TRBV5-4 to TRBJ1-1; D possibly corresponds to TRBD1 (5 bases). Germline values: CDR1 SGHNT, CDR2 YYREEE (reference sequence). The CDR3 is 13 residues long. With 0 bases removed from V and 10 bases from J, the gap between germline ends came to 13 bases. CDR3 nucleotides: TGTGCCAGCAGCTTGGGAACAGGCGACAGAGCTTTCTTT. Protein: CASSLGTGDRAFF.

The chain couples TRBV6-5 to TRBJ2-7; 7 bases are shared with TRBD1. After removal of 8 bases from V and 3 bases from J, the junction contained 1 base not matched to a gene. Germline V gene data show CDR1 as MNHEY and CDR2 as SVGAGI. CDR3 length: 11 residues. For the CDR3, the DNA is TGTGCCAGCGGGGACAGCTACGAGCAGTACTTC. Translation: CASGDSYEQYF.

The chain couples TRBV18 to TRBJ2-3; D is uncertain. Trimming left V 6 bases short and J 3 bases short, with 13 bases between. The CDR3 length is 14 residues. In germline, CDR1 is KGHSH, CDR2 LQKENI. The CDR3 coding sequence is TGTGCCAGCTCCCAAACACCAGGAACAGATACGCAGTATTTT. Translating it yields CASSQTPGTDTQYF.